This T cell receptor beta chain was sequenced during a study of blood T cell repertoires in COVID-19. Study details: The study drew acute and convalescent COVID-19 samples from the United States, Italy and Spain. The analysed material was cDNA or gDNA that came from T cells, B-cell-depleted T cells, or PBMCs.

This CDR3 is built from 15 residues. V shed 6 bases and J shed 1 base, with 13 bases lying between them. Per the germline V gene, CDR1 is LNHDA and CDR2 is SQIVND (reference sequence). In the original workflow: It was from reference gene primer amplification that nucleated cell counts were estimated. Here immunoSEQ multiplex PCR was the method, and the copy in TCRdb shows in-frame clones only, minus some. V, J and clone size are taken as reported in that table, and D and trimming were inferred from the DNA itself. Of 250,000 or so clones listed, 83% are singletons. The V call is TRBV19, the J call TRBJ2-1; possibly TRBD1 for D (6 bases). The receptor was isolated from a human donor in a cohort sampled during active COVID-19. The sequencing input was peripheral blood. CDR3 residues: CASSLRDNSYNEQFF. CDR3 DNA: TGTGCCAGTAGCCTTCGGGACAATTCCTACAATGAGCAGTTCTTC.